What follows are 13 T cell receptor beta chains derived from one specimen sequenced in a study of T-cell reconstitution after alpha-beta-depleted transplantation in children. The TCRbeta library was prepared with unique molecular identifiers. TCRdb analysed the PCR reads with MiXCR anew, one entry per CDR3 protein. This table has around 200,000 distinct CDR3 sequences, around 6.8% appearing once. The sequencing used PBMCs from the stem cell graft donor, collected from the stem cell graft. These receptors came from a human donor who donated a stem cell graft to a child with Wiskott-Aldrich syndrome.

This clonotype was found many times. This rearrangement joins TRBV20-1 to TRBJ2-1; TRBD2 agrees at 13 bases. The germline V gene encodes CDR1 DFQATT and CDR2 SNEGSKA (reference sequence). The CDR3 has 17 residues. J gave up 7 bases and V 4 bases, and 13 bases lay outside the gene matches. CDR3 protein: CSATHPTSGGHGNEQFF. The CDR3 nucleotides are TGCAGTGCTACCCATCCGACTAGCGGGGGGCATGGAAATGAGCAGTTCTTC.

This clonotype showed up many times. The DNA for the CDR3 is TGTGCCAGTAGTATAAGCGGGAGTTCCGAGCAGTACTTC. This sequence encodes CASSISGSSEQYF. The chain uses TRBV19 and TRBJ2-7; 8 positions agree with TRBD2. In germline, CDR1 is LNHDA, CDR2 SQIVND (reference sequence). V lost 2 bases to trimming and J lost 6 bases; unmatched junction nucleotides: 3. The CDR3 loop spans 13 amino acids.

This clonotype appeared many times. The chain couples TRBV12-3 or TRBV12-4 to TRBJ1-1; tentative D call: TRBD1 (5 bases). CDR3 length: 12 amino acids. Trimming removed 3 bases at V and 6 bases at J, with 8 bases between. The CDR3 region has the DNA TGTGCCAGCAGTTTGGGGGGGTCTGAAGCTTTCTTT. Its protein is CASSLGGSEAFF.

The chain links TRBV6-2 or TRBV6-3 to TRBJ2-2; the D call may be TRBD1 or TRBD2 (5 bases each). From germline, CDR1 is MNHEY and CDR2 SVGEGT. V shed 6 bases and J shed 1 base, with 24 bases lying between them. The CDR3 runs 19 residues. CDR3 protein: CASSFKYRGRDGNTGELFF. CDR3 in DNA: TGTGCCAGCAGCTTTAAATACCGGGGACGAGACGGGAACACCGGGGAGCTGTTTTTT.

This clonotype was detected many times. The chain carries TRBV29-1 and TRBJ2-7; 9 positions match TRBD2. The CDR3 spans 15 residues. Trimming removed 1 base from V and 0 bases from J; junction bases left unmatched: 4. In germline, CDR1 is SQVTM, CDR2 ANQGSEA. In DNA form, the CDR3 reads TGCAGCGTTGAAGTTTGGCGGGAGGGCTCCTACGAGCAGTACTTC. Translating it yields CSVEVWREGSYEQYF.

This clonotype appeared many times. The V and J genes are TRBV20-1 and TRBJ1-5, with 8 bases lining up with TRBD1. The CDR3 sequence is 13 residues long. Germline loops: CDR1 DFQATT, CDR2 SNEGSKA (reference sequence). With 6 bases clipped from V and 4 bases from J, the junction kept 5 bases outside the gene matches. CDR3 bases: TGCAGTGCAGACCGGACAGGGAATCAGCCCCAGCATTTT. It translates to CSADRTGNQPQHF.

This clonotype was counted many times. The chain is built from TRBV7-2 and TRBJ2-7; no clear D. Germline lookup yields CDR1 SGHTA and CDR2 FQGNSA. The CDR3 extends over 14 amino acids. V was clipped by 0 bases and J by 6 bases, with 12 bases between them. CDR3 in DNA: TGTGCCAGCAGCTTAGCGCTCGGTGGGGTCGAGCAGTACTTC. Its protein product is CASSLALGGVEQYF.

The rearrangement joins TRBV9 to TRBJ2-6; D unclear. V shed 0 bases and J shed 0 bases, with 4 bases lying between them. Germline-derived CDR1 and CDR2 are SGDLS and YYNGEE. The CDR3 contains 15 residues. Here the CDR3 DNA reads TGTGCCAGCAGCGTAGGGTTCTCTGGGGCCAACGTCCTGACTTTC. This encodes CASSVGFSGANVLTF. The complete variable domain, with remaining parts taken from reference TRBV9 and TRBJ2-6, reads DSGVTQTPKHLITATGQRVTLRCSPRSGDLSVYWYQQSLDQGLQFLIQYYNGEERAKGNILERFSAQQFPDLHSELNLSSLELGDSALYFCASSVGFSGANVLTFGAGSRLTVL.

This clonotype was counted many times. This chain connects TRBV20-1 to TRBJ2-1; 10 bases map to TRBD2. Germline V gives CDR1 DFQATT, CDR2 SNEGSKA (reference sequence). J gave up 8 bases and V 2 bases, and 6 bases lay outside the gene matches. The CDR3 covers 14 residues. Written as DNA, the CDR3 is TGCAGTGCTAGAATGGCTAGCGGGGGCTATGAGCAGTTCTTC. Translated, it gives CSARMASGGYEQFF.

This clonotype was seen repeatedly, ten times or more. The chain couples TRBV15 to TRBJ1-5; 8 bases line up with TRBD1. The CDR3 extends over 14 amino acids. CDR1 and CDR2 from the germline V gene are LNHNV and YYDKDF (reference sequence). V lost 0 bases and J lost 10; bases outside the gene matches: 5. The CDR3 loop is CATSRELQGEPQHF. DNA for the CDR3: TGTGCCACCAGCAGAGAGCTACAGGGGGAACCCCAGCATTTT. Combining the CDR3 with reference TRBV15 and TRBJ1-5 gives the whole variable domain DAMVIQNPRYQVTQFGKPVTLSCSQTLNHNVMYWYQQKSSQAPKLLFHYYDKDFNNEADTPDNFQSRRPNTSFCFLDIRSPGLGDTAMYLCATSRELQGEPQHFGDGTRLSIL.

CDR3 region: CASSDSGRRNEQFF. The CDR3, as DNA: TGCGCCAGCAGCGATAGCGGGAGGCGGAATGAGCAGTTCTTC. This rearrangement joins TRBV4-3 to TRBJ2-1, with 10 bases aligning to TRBD2. There are 14 residues in the CDR3. V shed 5 bases, J shed 7 bases, and the junction held 5 bases outside the gene matches. CDR1 and CDR2 (germline): LGHNA, YSLEER.

Ten or more counts support this clonotype. The chain joins TRBV24-1 to TRBJ2-5, with D perhaps matching TRBD1 or TRBD2 (5 bases each). Between the trimmed V and J ends, which lost 5 bases and 2 bases, there was a span of 11 bases. The CDR3 totals 14 residues. CDR1 KGHDR and CDR2 SFDVKD come from the germline V gene. The CDR3 here is CATSARGPQETQYF. CDR3 nucleotides: TGTGCCACCAGTGCGAGGGGACCACAAGAGACCCAGTACTTC.

There are a few counts of this clonotype. The rearrangement joins TRBV7-2 to TRBJ2-3, with a tentative D call TRBD2 (6 bases). With 2 bases removed from V and 5 bases from J, the gap between germline ends came to 20 bases. This CDR3 is 17 amino acids long. Germline lookup yields CDR1 SGHTA and CDR2 FQGNSA. The CDR3 here is CASSLQRYGLTQDTQYF. CDR3 nucleotide sequence: TGTGCCAGCAGCTTACAAAGATACGGACTAACCCAAGATACGCAGTATTTT.